The 9 T cell receptor beta chains below all came from one sample that was sequenced in a study of post-analysis software for immune sequencing data. General study points: Included in a set of about 5 TRBV segments more frequent in patients than controls were TRBV5-6, TRBV5-1 and TRBV20-1.

Unique molecular identifiers were present in the TCR beta cDNA libraries. TCRdb re-called the PCR reads through MiXCR, storing one row per CDR3 protein. Of hundreds of thousands of distinct CDR3 sequences in the sample, roughly 27% were seen once. Their cognate antigens are unknown. The sample taken for sequencing was blood. All receptors come from a girl aged 10-17 years with multiple sclerosis.

V is TRBV18 and J is TRBJ2-1; 8 bases fit TRBD2. The trim removed 1 base at V and 3 bases at J, leaving 8 bases unmatched. The CDR3 extends over 17 amino acids. Per the germline V gene, CDR1 is KGHSH and CDR2 is LQKENI. CDR3 coding DNA: TGTGCCAGCTCACCACTAGCGGGGACTCGAGGCTACAATGAGCAGTTCTTC. This encodes CASSPLAGTRGYNEQFF. Filled out from reference TRBV18 and TRBJ2-1, the complete variable domain reads NAGVMQNPRHLVRRRGQEARLRCSPMKGHSHVYWYRQLPEEGLKFMVYLQKENIIDESGMPKERFSAEFPKEGPSILRIQQVVRGDSAAYFCASSPLAGTRGYNEQFFGPGTRLTVL.

The chain uses TRBV6-6 and TRBJ2-7; tentatively, D is TRBD1 (5 bases). Between the trimmed V and J ends, which lost 3 bases and 6 bases, there was a span of 15 bases. This CDR3 spans 14 amino acids. CDR1 is MNHNY and CDR2 is SVGAGI in the germline V gene (reference sequence). The CDR3, as DNA: TGTGCCAGCAGTTATCCGCATATGGGGCGCGAGCAGTACTTC. This gives the protein CASSYPHMGREQYF.

This chain connects TRBV5-6 to TRBJ2-3; D might be TRBD2 (6 bases). From germline, CDR1 is SGHDT and CDR2 YYEEEE. The CDR3 is 20 residues long. V was shortened by 4 bases and J by 1 base, with 28 bases between the two germline ends. The DNA for the CDR3 is TGTGCCAGCAGCATCCTTCTGGCGGGATCCACCCTTGGGCGCACAGATACGCAGTATTTT. Translation gives CASSILLAGSTLGRTDTQYF.

This clonotype has only a few counts. The chain recombines TRBV11-2 with TRBJ2-5; D is uncertain. The J call may be mistaken, given a closer DNA end match to TRBJ2-7. The CDR3 runs 13 residues. The germline V gene has CDR1 SGHAT and CDR2 FQNNGV. The CDR3 sequence is CASSWPPRYEQYF. For the CDR3, the DNA is TGTGCCAGCAGCTGGCCACCCCGCTACGAGCAGTACTTC.

This clonotype has a handful of counts. The V call is TRBV20-1, the J call TRBJ2-7; tentatively, D is TRBD2 (6 bases). Germline lookup yields CDR1 DFQATT and CDR2 SNEGSKA (reference sequence). The CDR3 has 16 amino acids. V was clipped by 2 bases and J by 4 bases, with 21 bases between them. The DNA of the CDR3 is TGCAGTGCTAGACCTACGTCACGGGGGACCTTGTACGAGCAGTACTTC. Its protein product is CSARPTSRGTLYEQYF.

This clonotype was picked up a small number of times. CDR3 in amino acids: CATSDPGRRYGYTF. Written as DNA, the CDR3 is TGTGCCACCAGTGATCCGGGACGGCGCTATGGCTACACCTTC. The V gene is TRBV24-1, the J gene TRBJ1-2; perhaps TRBD1 as D (5 bases). The germline V gene has CDR1 KGHDR and CDR2 SFDVKD. Trimming took 3 bases from V and 4 from J, leaving 11 bases between them. This CDR3 contains 14 residues.

The V gene is TRBV6-4, the J gene TRBJ1-5; maybe TRBD1 (5 bases). The CDR3 is 14 amino acids. Germline CDR1 and CDR2: MRHNA and SNTAGT. Trimming pared 3 bases from V and 6 bases from J, leaving 12 bases between. The CDR3 protein is CASSETRGSQPQHF. The CDR3 bases are TGTGCCAGCAGTGAGACAAGGGGTAGTCAGCCCCAGCATTTT.

This clonotype was counted a few times. V gene TRBV25-1 combines with J gene TRBJ2-7; D is unresolved. Germline V CDR1 and CDR2: MGHDK, SYGVNS. CDR3 length: 13 amino acids. V was clipped by 10 bases and J by 2 bases, with 15 bases between them. The CDR3 DNA reads TGTGCCACTACCGGAACCTTCACCTACGAGCAGTACTTC. Amino acid sequence: CATTGTFTYEQYF.

V and J are TRBV25-1 and TRBJ1-2; TRBD1 is a possible D gene (5 bases). This CDR3 has 14 amino acids. Per the germline V gene, CDR1 is MGHDK and CDR2 is SYGVNS. V was cut by 6 bases and J by 4 bases, with 15 bases left in between. The CDR3 region is CASSRTGLFYGYTF. CDR3 in DNA: TGTGCCAGCAGCCGAACAGGACTATTCTATGGCTACACCTTC.